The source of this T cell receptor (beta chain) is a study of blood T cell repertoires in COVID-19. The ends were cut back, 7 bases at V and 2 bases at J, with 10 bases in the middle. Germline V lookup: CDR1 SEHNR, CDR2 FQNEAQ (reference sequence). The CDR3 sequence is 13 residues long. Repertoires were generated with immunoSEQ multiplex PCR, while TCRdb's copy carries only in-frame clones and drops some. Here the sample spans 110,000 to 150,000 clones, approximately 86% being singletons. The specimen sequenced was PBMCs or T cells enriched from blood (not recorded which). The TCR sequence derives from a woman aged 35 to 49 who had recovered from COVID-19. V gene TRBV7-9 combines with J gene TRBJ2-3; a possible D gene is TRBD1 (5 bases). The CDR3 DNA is TGTGCCAGCAAAAGGGGCCCCACAGATACGCAGTATTTT. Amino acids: CASKRGPTDTQYF.